These 22 T cell receptor beta chains were all obtained from the same sample, sequenced in a study of T cells in Graves' hyperthyroidism and ophthalmopathy. Amplification yielded TCR beta CDR3 regions, with RNA transcripts as the source. A first-round RT-PCR of the TCR CDR3 used the HTBI primer set. TCRdb used MiXCR to reprocess the multiplex PCR reads, holding one entry per CDR3 protein. The sample carries 600,000 to 700,000 distinct CDR3 sequences, roughly 14% recorded once. Sequenced: blood. The receptors here all came from a woman between 40 and 50 years old with Graves' ophthalmopathy.

This clonotype was seen repeatedly, ten times or more. The gene calls are TRBV28 and TRBJ1-1; TRBD1 agrees at 10 bases. Germline trimming cut 6 bases from V and 10 bases from J; bases unmatched to any gene: 11. The CDR3 runs 14 residues. The germline CDR1 and CDR2 sequences are MDHEN and SYDVKM. CDR3 bases: TGTGCCAGCAGCATAGGACAGGGGGGATTAGGAGCTTTCTTT. This gives the protein CASSIGQGGLGAFF.

In this sample, this clonotype turned up many times. The rearrangement links TRBV20-1 to TRBJ1-1; D call uncertain. Looked up from germline, CDR1 is DFQATT and CDR2 is SNEGSKA (reference sequence). The CDR3 runs 11 residues. V gave up 6 bases and J gave up 3 bases, with 8 bases separating them. Written as DNA, the CDR3 is TGCAGTGCCTTCGCGGACACTGAAGCTTTCTTT. Translated: CSAFADTEAFF.

This clonotype was recorded at least ten times. The chain links TRBV5-8 to TRBJ1-5, with D uncertain. Germline assignment: CDR1 SGHTS and CDR2 YDEGEE. CDR3 length: 15 amino acids. Between the trimmed V and J ends, which lost 1 base and 0 bases, there was a span of 8 bases. The CDR3: CASSLWQTSNQPQHF. CDR3 bases: TGTGCCAGCAGCTTGTGGCAGACTAGCAATCAGCCCCAGCATTTT.

The rearrangement joins TRBV28 to TRBJ2-5, with 10 bases aligning to TRBD1. Germline CDR1 is MDHEN and CDR2 is SYDVKM. The CDR3 sequence is 14 residues long. J lost 3 bases, V lost 7 bases, and 5 bases had no gene match. The CDR3 DNA reads as TGTGCCAGCATGGCCGGGACAGGGGAAGAGACCCAGTACTTC. Translation gives CASMAGTGEETQYF.

In this sample, this clonotype turned up many times. The rearrangement joins TRBV15 to TRBJ2-5; perhaps TRBD2 as D (6 bases). The CDR3 spans 13 residues. Germline CDR1 is LNHNV and CDR2 is YYDKDF (reference sequence). V lost 1 base and J 5 bases, leaving 8 bases between the germline ends. CDR3 residues: CATSRAGLETQYF. CDR3 nucleotides: TGTGCCACCAGCAGAGCGGGACTGGAGACCCAGTACTTC.

About this clonotype: Possible read error: a much larger clone is one base away. CDR3 protein: CASSYRDSHPVYEQYF. CDR3 in DNA: TGTGCCAGCAGTTACCGTGACAGCCATCCCGTTTACGAGCAGTACTTC. This chain uses TRBV6-5 with TRBJ2-7; TRBD1 might be the D (5 bases). V shed 2 bases and J shed 4 bases, with 18 bases lying between them. The CDR3 loop spans 16 amino acids. The germline gives CDR1 MNHEY, CDR2 SVGAGI.

The sample holds many counts of this clonotype. The V and J genes are TRBV12-3 or TRBV12-4 and TRBJ1-5; 10 bases map to TRBD1. The CDR3 runs to 16 residues. Trimming took 2 bases from V and 6 from J; bases not matched to a gene: 7. CDR3 DNA sequence: TGTGCCAGCAGTTTACAGGGACAGGGGCGGGGTCAGCCCCAGCATTTT. Its protein is CASSLQGQGRGQPQHF.

The gene calls are TRBV6-2 or TRBV6-3 and TRBJ2-7; TRBD1 is a possible D gene (5 bases). V was clipped by 5 bases and J by 7 bases, with 21 bases between them. The CDR3 sequence is 15 residues long. Germline V gene data show CDR1 as MNHEY and CDR2 as SVGEGT. The CDR3 DNA reads as TGTGCCAGCAGTAAATCGGGCAGGGCCTTTAGGGAGCAGTACTTC. Protein product: CASSKSGRAFREQYF.

Points on this clonotype: One end of the junction fails to match germline, which may point to a read error. V and J are TRBV2 and TRBJ2-7; 9 bases are shared with TRBD1. This CDR3 is 17 amino acids long. Per the germline V gene, CDR1 is SNHLY and CDR2 is FYNNEI. The CDR3 coding sequence is TGTGCCAGCAGCGAAGGGGATTGGGACAGGGCCTCCTACGAGCAGTACTTC. Its translation is CASSEGDWDRASYEQYF.

The V gene is TRBV29-1, the J gene TRBJ2-5; possible D gene TRBD2, 5 bases. Germline V gene lookup returns CDR1 SQVTM and CDR2 ANQGSEA. The ends were cut back, 0 bases at V and 0 bases at J, with 17 bases in the middle. The CDR3 covers 17 residues. Here the CDR3 DNA reads TGCAGCGTTGAAGATCAGGAACGGGAAGGGTACCAAGAGACCCAGTACTTC. Protein: CSVEDQEREGYQETQYF.

This clonotype occurred many times. The V gene is TRBV6-5, the J gene TRBJ1-2, with D possibly matching TRBD1 (6 bases). Germline V lookup: CDR1 MNHEY, CDR2 SVGAGI. The V and J ends lost 2 bases and 3 bases respectively, with 13 bases between them. The CDR3 loop spans 15 amino acids. The CDR3 DNA follows: TGTGCCAGCAGTTACAATCAGGGGCGGCACTATGGCTACACCTTC. Its protein product is CASSYNQGRHYGYTF.

This clonotype was picked up a small number of times. V and J are TRBV12-3 or TRBV12-4 and TRBJ2-2; no clear D gene. This CDR3 is built from 13 residues. V lost 3 bases and J 6 bases, leaving 8 bases between the germline ends. The CDR3 region has the DNA TGTGCCAGCAGTTTCACGAGGTCCGGGGAGCTGTTTTTT. It codes for CASSFTRSGELFF.

To note about this clonotype: This may come from a read error, since a much larger clone is one base off. The rearrangement uses TRBV20-1 and TRBJ1-2; possible D gene TRBD1, 6 bases. V was cut by 4 bases and J by 6 bases, with 12 bases left in between. CDR1 DFQATT and CDR2 SNEGSKA come from the germline V gene (reference sequence). CDR3 length: 12 amino acids. CDR3 protein: CSAKGGMDGYTF. CDR3 sequence (DNA): TGCAGTGCTAAGGGGGGAATGGATGGCTACACCTTC.

This clonotype turned up a few times. This chain joins TRBV5-1 and TRBJ1-3; possible D gene TRBD1, 5 bases. The V gene lost 5 bases and the J gene lost 0 bases, with 21 bases spanning the gap. Germline CDR1 and CDR2: SGHRS and YFSETQ. The CDR3 runs to 18 residues. CDR3 sequence (DNA): TGCGCCAGCAGTGATTTGCAGGGACCCAGGAGCTCTGGAAACACCATATATTTT. Amino acid sequence: CASSDLQGPRSSGNTIYF.

This clonotype was detected a few times. Because the CDR3 is missing its conserved closing phenylalanine or tryptophan, this is likely a read error. This chain uses TRBV19 with TRBJ1-1; 7 bases align to TRBD1. The CDR3 consists of 16 residues. The junction had 9 bases not matched to a gene; V was cut back by 5 bases and J by 0 bases. Per the germline V gene, CDR1 is LNHDA and CDR2 is SQIVND (reference sequence). The chain's CDR3 is CASSPLTGSMNTEAFS. The CDR3 coding sequence is TGTGCCAGTAGTCCATTGACAGGGTCCATGAACACTGAAGCTTTCTCT.

This clonotype appeared a single time. The chain couples TRBV19 to TRBJ2-5; D is unresolved. The CDR3 length is 14 residues. Germline assignment: CDR1 LNHDA and CDR2 SQIVND (reference sequence). The V end lost 3 bases, the J end lost 4 bases, and 12 bases lay between the germline ends. CDR3 sequence: CASSIGVVRETQYF. CDR3 DNA sequence: TGTGCCAGTAGTATTGGGGTTGTGCGAGAGACCCAGTACTTC. The entire variable domain, with the rest obtained from reference TRBV19 and TRBJ2-5, is as follows: DGGITQSPKYLFRKEGQNVTLSCEQNLNHDAMYWYRQDPGQGLRLIYYSQIVNDFQKGDIAEGYSVSREKKESFPLTVTSAQKNPTAFYLCASSIGVVRETQYFGPGTRLLVL.

V is TRBV28 and J is TRBJ2-1; no firm D call. Germline V gene lookup returns CDR1 MDHEN and CDR2 SYDVKM. V lost 5 bases and J lost 11, with 7 bases in between. This CDR3 has 10 amino acids. The CDR3 loop is CASSTHQQFF. The CDR3 bases are TGTGCCAGCAGTACCCACCAGCAGTTCTTC.

In this sample, this clonotype turned up many times. The rearrangement links TRBV7-6 to TRBJ1-1; D gene uncertain. The CDR3 spans 13 residues. Trimming removed 2 bases from V and 3 bases from J, with 7 bases in between. Germline loops: CDR1 SGHVS, CDR2 FNYEAQ. The CDR3 coding sequence is TGTGCCAGCAGCTTAAACGAAGACACTGAAGCTTTCTTT. Translating gives CASSLNEDTEAFF.

The table lists this clonotype with many counts. The rearrangement joins TRBV12-3 or TRBV12-4 to TRBJ2-7, with D unresolved. Trimming left V 5 bases short and J 5 bases short, with 16 bases between. The CDR3 is made up of 14 amino acids. The CDR3 DNA is TGTGCCAGCAGTCCGGGTGAGTTAGGCGACGAGCAGTACTTC. Translating it yields CASSPGELGDEQYF.

The chain recombines TRBV12-3 or TRBV12-4 with TRBJ2-3; 7 bases match TRBD2. CDR3 size: 17 residues. Trimming cost V 8 bases and J 3 bases; bases outside gene matches: 17. CDR3 region: CASSPDSGEGVTDTQYF. CDR3 nucleotide sequence: TGTGCCAGCTCCCCCGACTCGGGGGAGGGCGTTACAGATACGCAGTATTTT.

This clonotype has at least ten counts. This chain connects TRBV12-3 or TRBV12-4 to TRBJ1-5; tentative D call: TRBD1 (6 bases). Trimming left V 3 bases short and J 6 bases short, with 9 bases between. The CDR3 has 13 residues. The CDR3 is CASSFFRGQPQHF. The CDR3 nucleotides are TGTGCCAGCAGTTTTTTCAGGGGTCAGCCCCAGCATTTT.

This clonotype showed up many times. The chain employs TRBV7-3 and TRBJ2-7; tentatively, D is TRBD2 (7 bases). There are 16 residues in the CDR3. Germline V gene lookup returns CDR1 SGHTA and CDR2 FQGTGA. V gave up 5 bases and J gave up 3 bases, with 20 bases separating them. In DNA, the CDR3 is TGTGCCAGCAGCCCGTTCGGGGGGCCACAGGGCTACGAGCAGTACTTC. Protein product: CASSPFGGPQGYEQYF.